Listed below are T cell receptor beta chains from one sample, sequenced in a study of cytomegalovirus exposure and HLA in healthy donors. Assay used: immunoSEQ multiplex PCR; TCRdb lists only in-frame clones, some missing. The sample lists over 100,000 clones; roughly 70% were seen once. What was sequenced was PBMCs. These receptors were obtained from a woman in her 30s in good health and CMV-seronegative. The CDR3 runs from the conserved cysteine through the conserved F or W. D genes are given only for firm matches. Only part of the rows carry a size: once, few, many, or a class if the clone is expanded.

j_call,d_call,v_call,clone_size,cdr3_aa,cdr3_nt
TRBJ1-3,NA,TRBV4-2,NA,CASSSPSGQPRSGNTIYF,TGTGCCAGCAGCTCCCCCTCCGGACAACCGAGGTCTGGAAACACCATATATTTT
TRBJ2-6,NA,TRBV29-1,once,CSVAGTPAAGANVLTF,TGCAGCGTAGCCGGGACACCCGCTGCTGGGGCCAACGTCCTGACTTTC
TRBJ1-1,TRBD1,TRBV15,few,CATSSPGTGVMTEAFF,TGTGCCACCAGCAGTCCCGGGACAGGGGTAATGACTGAAGCTTTCTTT
TRBJ1-5,NA,TRBV6-1,once,CASSEVYRARNQPQHF,TGTGCCAGCAGTGAAGTCTACAGGGCCAGAAATCAGCCCCAGCATTTT
TRBJ2-7,NA,TRBV15,NA,CATSSPSREQYF,TGTGCCACCAGCAGCCCGTCGCGCGAGCAGTACTTC
TRBJ1-5,NA,TRBV7-8,NA,CASSLRVMDNQPQHF,TGTGCCAGCAGCTTACGGGTAATGGACAATCAGCCCCAGCATTTT
TRBJ2-1,TRBD2,TRBV4-2,NA,CASSQEGVPSGGANEQFF,TGTGCCAGCAGCCAAGAAGGAGTACCTAGCGGGGGGGCCAATGAGCAGTTCTTC
TRBJ1-1,NA,TRBV5-1,NA,CASSLAGDGAFF,TGCGCCAGCAGCTTGGCAGGGGATGGAGCTTTCTTT
TRBJ2-3,NA,TRBV28,NA,CASSLPGRVTDTQYF,TGTGCCAGCAGTTTGCCCGGGAGAGTCACAGATACGCAGTATTTT
TRBJ2-2,TRBD2,TRBV2,NA,CASRRLAGVGELFF,TGTGCCAGCAGACGACTAGCGGGAGTCGGGGAGCTGTTTTTT
TRBJ2-3,TRBD2,TRBV20-1,NA,CSASPGTSGYF,TGCAGTGCTAGCCCCGGGACTAGCGGGTATTTT
TRBJ1-2,NA,TRBV5-3,once,CARSFDRHYGYTF,TGTGCCAGAAGCTTCGACAGACACTATGGCTACACCTTC
TRBJ1-5,NA,TRBV10-3,NA,CATRLGGENQPQHF,TGTGCAACTAGGCTTGGTGGGGAAAATCAGCCCCAGCATTTT
TRBJ2-7,TRBD2,TRBV18,few,CASSSTLAGITYEQYF,TGTGCCAGCTCATCGACACTAGCGGGGATTACCTACGAGCAGTACTTC
TRBJ1-1,NA,TRBV5-1,few,CASSLDGYGLPAFF,TGCGCCAGCAGCTTGGATGGCTACGGACTTCCAGCTTTCTTT
TRBJ2-7,NA,TRBV7-9,NA,CASSFAESNYEQYF,TGTGCCAGCAGCTTCGCTGAAAGCAACTACGAGCAGTACTTC
TRBJ1-2,TRBD1,TRBV18,NA,CASSPPTTGTYGYTF,TGTGCCAGCTCACCACCCACGACAGGGACGTATGGCTACACCTTC
TRBJ2-1,TRBD1,TRBV30,NA,CAWSGQGAGEQFF,TGTGCCTGGAGCGGACAGGGGGCAGGTGAGCAGTTCTTC
TRBJ1-5,NA,TRBV6-5,NA,CASSYSGGSNQPQHF,TGTGCCAGCAGTTACTCAGGGGGTAGCAATCAGCCCCAGCATTTT
TRBJ2-7,NA,TRBV5-8,NA,CASSLGQPSSYEQYF,TGTGCCAGCAGCCTCGGACAGCCGAGCTCCTACGAGCAGTACTTC
TRBJ2-6,NA,TRBV11-2,NA,CASSSPDSGANVLTF,TGTGCCAGCAGCTCCCCAGACTCTGGGGCCAACGTCCTGACTTTC
TRBJ2-7,TRBD1,TRBV7-9,NA,CASSLDGTGGDRQYF,TGTGCCAGCAGCTTAGATGGGACAGGGGGCGACCGGCAGTACTTC
TRBJ1-1,TRBD1,TRBV4-3,NA,CASSQGQGHTEAFF,TGCGCCAGCAGCCAAGGACAGGGGCACACTGAAGCTTTCTTT
TRBJ2-3,TRBD1,TRBV5-4,NA,CASSWDRDTQYF,TGTGCCAGCAGCTGGGACAGAGATACGCAGTATTTT
TRBJ2-1,NA,TRBV7-9,NA,CASSPGVNTRYNEQFF,TGTGCCAGCAGCCCCGGAGTAAACACGCGGTACAATGAGCAGTTCTTC
TRBJ1-1,NA,TRBV7-2,NA,CASSRIAGENTEAFF,TGTGCCAGCAGCCGGATCGCAGGGGAGAACACTGAAGCTTTCTTT
TRBJ2-5,NA,TRBV7-6,NA,CASSLAGVEAETQYF,TGTGCCAGCAGCTTAGCCGGGGTAGAGGCGGAGACCCAGTACTTC
TRBJ1-1,NA,TRBV19,NA,CASSIRGRGGTEAFF,TGTGCCAGTAGTATAAGGGGTAGGGGAGGGACTGAAGCTTTCTTT
TRBJ2-1,TRBD2,TRBV30,NA,CAWSPGLANSEQFF,TGTGCCTGGAGTCCAGGACTAGCTAATTCTGAGCAGTTCTTC
TRBJ2-7,TRBD2,TRBV6-6,few,CASRRGLESYEQYF,TGTGCCAGCAGACGGGGACTAGAATCCTACGAGCAGTACTTC
TRBJ2-2,NA,TRBV30,few,CAWSVPGAGELFF,TGTGCCTGGAGTGTCCCGGGGGCCGGGGAGCTGTTTTTT